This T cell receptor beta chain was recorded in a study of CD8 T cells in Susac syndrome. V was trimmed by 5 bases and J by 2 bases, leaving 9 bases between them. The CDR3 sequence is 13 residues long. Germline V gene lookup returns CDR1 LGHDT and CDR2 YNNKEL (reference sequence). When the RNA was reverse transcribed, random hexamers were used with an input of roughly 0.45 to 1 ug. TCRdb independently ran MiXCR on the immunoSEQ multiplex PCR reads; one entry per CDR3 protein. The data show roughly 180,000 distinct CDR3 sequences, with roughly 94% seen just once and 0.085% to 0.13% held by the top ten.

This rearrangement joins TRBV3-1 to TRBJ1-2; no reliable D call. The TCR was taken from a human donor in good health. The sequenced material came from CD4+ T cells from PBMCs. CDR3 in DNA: TGTGCCAGCAGCTCCAGATTGAACTATGGCTACACCTTC. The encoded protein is CASSSRLNYGYTF.